The 21 T cell receptor beta chains listed next were all sequenced from one sample in a study of T cells expressing NK-cell markers. For each CDR3 protein, TCRdb gives one entry from its re-call of the 5' RACE reads, without DNA. Reported are some 390,000 distinct CDR3 sequences; the ten largest clones contain around a tenth. Source material: blood T cells: a sorted CD56 or NKG2C T cell subset, CD4+ or CD8+ T cells, or bulk PBMC T cells (not recorded which). Source of these receptors: a woman aged 50 to 60 in good health.

The chain has TRBV4-1 and TRBJ1-1; without DNA, the TCRdb call of TRBD1 cannot be checked. This CDR3 spans 15 amino acids. CDR1 and CDR2 from the germline V gene are MGHRA and YSYEKL. CDR3 in amino acids: CASSHPYGGGTEAFF.

CDR3 in amino acids: CASSQELALNTDTQYF. This chain links TRBV3-1 with TRBJ2-3. This CDR3 is 16 amino acids long. Germline CDR1 and CDR2: LGHDT and YNNKEL (reference sequence).

The chain employs TRBV12-5 and TRBJ2-3; TCRdb calls TRBD1, which cannot be checked without DNA. Germline loops: CDR1 LGHNT, CDR2 FRNRAP. The CDR3 is 16 amino acids. The CDR3 spells CASGLGTTGMLDTQYF.

The J gene is TRBJ1-1, the V gene TRBV5-1; the D call from TCRdb, TRBD1, cannot be confirmed without DNA. CDR3 size: 16 residues. CDR1 is SGHRS and CDR2 is YFSETQ in the germline V gene. CDR3 region: CASSPGRGQVGTEAFF.

This chain connects TRBV15 to TRBJ2-1; TCRdb designates TRBD1, a call that cannot be tested without DNA. Looked up from germline, CDR1 is LNHNV and CDR2 is YYDKDF (reference sequence). CDR3 length: 13 residues. The CDR3 sequence: CATSHRGPREQFF. The full variable domain, completed using reference TRBV15 and TRBJ2-1, is DAMVIQNPRYQVTQFGKPVTLSCSQTLNHNVMYWYQQKSSQAPKLLFHYYDKDFNNEADTPDNFQSRRPNTSFCFLDIRSPGLGDTAMYLCATSHRGPREQFFGPGTRLTVL.

V usage is TRBV7-3 and J usage is TRBJ2-2; TCRdb's D call, TRBD2, is unchecked because there is no DNA. CDR1 and CDR2 from the germline V gene are SGHTA and FQGTGA. The CDR3 covers 17 residues. The CDR3 loop is CASSLTSGRGLTGELFF.

This chain links TRBV5-1 with TRBJ1-1; the TCRdb call, TRBD1, lacks DNA for checking. Looked up from germline, CDR1 is SGHRS and CDR2 is YFSETQ. There are 13 residues in the CDR3. The CDR3 here is CASTGQGLSEAFF.

This chain uses TRBV12-3 or TRBV12-4 with TRBJ2-1. CDR3 length: 14 residues. The CDR3 spells CASSLRASSSEQFF.

The V call is TRBV29-1, the J call TRBJ1-6; the TRBD1 assignment by TCRdb is unverifiable without DNA. CDR3 length: 13 residues. Germline-derived CDR1 and CDR2 are SQVTM and ANQGSEA. CDR3 region: CSVRQGNNSPLHF.

The rearrangement uses TRBV5-1 and TRBJ2-1; TCRdb gives TRBD2 as the D gene, but with no DNA this cannot be confirmed. This CDR3 spans 18 amino acids. CDR1 is SGHRS, CDR2 YFSETQ, per germline. This CDR3 is CASSLVASGSFSSGEQFF.

The gene calls are TRBV7-6 and TRBJ1-4; TCRdb's D call of TRBD1 is untestable without DNA. Germline lookup yields CDR1 SGHVS and CDR2 FNYEAQ. This CDR3 is built from 13 residues. The CDR3 region is CASSLTGSEKLFF.

V and J are TRBV7-9 and TRBJ2-7. Germline lookup yields CDR1 SEHNR and CDR2 FQNEAQ (reference sequence). The CDR3 length is 15 residues. CDR3 region: CASSSGRLSSYEQYF. Filled out from reference TRBV7-9 and TRBJ2-7, the complete variable domain reads DTGVSQNPRHKITKRGQNVTFRCDPISEHNRLYWYRQTLGQGPEFLTYFQNEAQLEKSRLLSDRFSAERPKGSFSTLEIQRTEQGDSAMYLCASSSGRLSSYEQYFGPGTRLTVT.

This chain uses TRBV7-2 with TRBJ2-1. Germline CDR1 SGHTA, CDR2 FQGNSA. The CDR3 has 11 residues. The CDR3 here is CASSSEIEQFF.

CDR3 protein: CSAFTGQGADNEQFF. The chain employs TRBV20-1 and TRBJ2-1; TCRdb's D call, TRBD1, is unchecked because there is no DNA. This CDR3 has 15 amino acids. Per the germline V gene, CDR1 is DFQATT and CDR2 is SNEGSKA (reference sequence).

The chain has TRBV4-2 and TRBJ2-6; there is no DNA to check the TCRdb D call of TRBD1. CDR3 length equals 18 residues. CDR1 is LGHNA, CDR2 YNFKEQ, per germline. The CDR3 is CASSGLDRGPVEANVLTF.

This chain uses TRBV10-3 with TRBJ2-1; no DNA is available, so the TRBD1 call from TCRdb remains unchecked. The CDR3 runs 13 residues. CDR1 ENHRY and CDR2 SYGVKD come from the germline V gene. This chain's CDR3 is CAALGEVYNEQFF.

J is TRBJ2-5 and V is TRBV20-1; the TRBD2 assignment by TCRdb is unverifiable without DNA. The CDR3 has 16 amino acids. Germline CDR1 DFQATT, CDR2 SNEGSKA (reference sequence). This chain's CDR3 is CSARGPGLAVLETQYF.

The V gene is TRBV10-3, the J gene TRBJ2-1; no DNA is available, so the TRBD1 call from TCRdb remains unchecked. This CDR3 has 14 residues. From germline, CDR1 is ENHRY and CDR2 SYGVKD. The CDR3 protein is CAISEVGGRNEQFF.

The chain carries TRBV12-5 and TRBJ1-1. This CDR3 region has 15 residues. CDR1 and CDR2 (germline): LGHNT, FRNRAP. The CDR3 sequence: CASGPDMIQNTEAFF.

The chain carries TRBV6-5 and TRBJ1-1; TCRdb's D call of TRBD1 is untestable without DNA. The CDR3 is made up of 12 amino acids. Germline values: CDR1 MNHEY, CDR2 SVGAGI. The chain's CDR3 is CASSQTGSEAFF.

The rearrangement links TRBV29-1 to TRBJ2-1; absent DNA, TCRdb's TRBD1 call cannot be checked. Germline CDR1 is SQVTM and CDR2 is ANQGSEA. The CDR3 sequence is 15 residues long. This chain's CDR3 is CSVEDRDRVFYEQFF.